Listed here are 30 T cell receptor beta chains from one sample, sequenced in a study of vaccination and CD4 T cells after COVID-19. Treatment specified: approximately 10-day PBMC culture with coronavirus spike peptide pools or control peptides (ViraFEST assay). At the Johns Hopkins FTIC core, DNA taken from cultured CD4+ T cells was sequenced by way of the Oncomine TCR Beta short-read assay. TCRdb used MiXCR to reprocess the PCR reads, holding one entry per CDR3 protein. In the table there are about 7,300 distinct CDR3 sequences, less than 80% of which are singletons. Antigen specificity for these receptors is unknown. This material consisted of cultured CD4+ T cells from blood, taken after SARS-CoV-2 vaccination. The receptors here all came from a human donor with COVID-19.

The V gene is TRBV20-1, the J gene TRBJ1-1; D not resolved. Germline CDR1 DFQATT, CDR2 SNEGSKA (reference sequence). The V gene lost 5 bases and the J gene lost 2 bases, with 3 bases spanning the gap. The CDR3 totals 10 residues. The CDR3 spells CSAGNTEAFF. CDR3 bases: TGCAGTGCTGGCAACACTGAAGCTTTCTTT.

Only a few counts were recorded for this clonotype. This sequence joins TRBV19 and TRBJ2-3; TRBD1 matches 8 bases. J gave up 4 bases and V 10 bases, and 10 bases lay outside the gene matches. From germline, CDR1 is LNHDA and CDR2 SQIVND (reference sequence). The CDR3 covers 14 residues. CDR3 DNA sequence: TGTGCCACCAGGGACAGGATAGTCTCAGATACGCAGTATTTT. This translates into CATRDRIVSDTQYF. The full variable domain, with the rest looked up from reference TRBV19 and TRBJ2-3, is DGGITQSPKYLFRKEGQNVTLSCEQNLNHDAMYWYRQDPGQGLRLIYYSQIVNDFQKGDIAEGYSVSREKKESFPLTVTSAQKNPTAFYLCATRDRIVSDTQYFGPGTRLTVL.

J is TRBJ1-5 and V is TRBV12-3 or TRBV12-4, with 11 bases aligning to TRBD1. Unmatched junction bases numbered 6, after V lost 4 bases and J lost 7 bases. This CDR3 spans 15 amino acids. The CDR3 here is CASSSDRGLWQPQHF. The CDR3 DNA follows: TGTGCCAGCAGTTCGGACAGGGGGCTCTGGCAGCCCCAGCATTTT.

By its share, this clonotype is large. V gene TRBV4-2 combines with J gene TRBJ1-1, with D unclear. V was pared by 0 bases and J by 0 bases, with 17 bases between. Germline V gene sequence: CDR1 LGHNA, CDR2 YNFKEQ. The CDR3 has 18 residues. As DNA, the CDR3 is TGTGCCAGCAGCCAAGAGATTTCCGCAGGTCTCTTGAACACTGAAGCTTTCTTT. Translating it yields CASSQEISAGLLNTEAFF.

V is TRBV11-3 and J is TRBJ2-5, with D maybe TRBD2 (7 bases). The germline V gene has CDR1 SGHNT and CDR2 YENEEA. The CDR3 has 12 amino acids. Trimming pared 5 bases from V and 4 bases from J, leaving 8 bases between. CDR3 sequence (DNA): TGTGCCAGCAGCGGGGGGGCAGAGACCCAGTACTTC. It encodes CASSGGAETQYF. Full variable domain (missing parts from reference TRBV11-3 and TRBJ2-5): EAGVVQSPRYKIIEKKQPVAFWCNPISGHNTLYWYLQNLGQGPELLIRYENEEAVDDSQLPKDRFSAERLKGVDSTLKIQPAELGDSAVYLCASSGGAETQYFGPGTRLLVL.

The chain couples TRBV12-3 or TRBV12-4 to TRBJ1-2; D is possibly TRBD1 (6 bases). Trimming pared 5 bases from V and 5 bases from J, leaving 15 bases between. The CDR3 is 14 amino acids. The CDR3 spells CASSPRGGAYGYTF. DNA of the CDR3: TGTGCCAGCAGTCCCCGCGGGGGGGCGTATGGCTACACCTTC.

This clonotype appeared a few times. J is TRBJ1-1 and V is TRBV20-1; no definite D call. The CDR3 is made up of 11 amino acids. V lost 8 bases and J 1 base, leaving 8 bases between the germline ends. Germline CDR1 DFQATT, CDR2 SNEGSKA (reference sequence). CDR3: CSRVRNTEAFF. The DNA of the CDR3 is TGCAGTCGGGTAAGGAACACTGAAGCTTTCTTT.

This chain uses TRBV9 with TRBJ2-3, with D perhaps matching TRBD2 (5 bases). The CDR3 extends over 14 amino acids. The V and J ends lost 3 bases and 5 bases respectively, with 13 bases between them. Germline V gene data show CDR1 as SGDLS and CDR2 as YYNGEE. The CDR3: CASSGAPRGDTQYF. The CDR3 DNA is TGTGCCAGCAGCGGGGCCCCCCGGGGAGATACGCAGTATTTT.

This rearrangement joins TRBV20-1 to TRBJ1-6; D is uncertain. Deletions cut 3 bases from V and 11 bases from J, with 14 bases between. Germline lookup yields CDR1 DFQATT and CDR2 SNEGSKA (reference sequence). The CDR3 runs 13 residues. The CDR3 nucleotides read TGCAGTGCTAGGCCCCGGGAGGGAACACCCCTCCACTTT. Protein sequence: CSARPREGTPLHF.

The rearrangement uses TRBV20-1 and TRBJ1-5; D gene unclear. V gave up 3 bases and J gave up 4 bases, with 10 bases separating them. Germline V gives CDR1 DFQATT, CDR2 SNEGSKA (reference sequence). The CDR3 is made up of 13 amino acids. CDR3 coding DNA: TGCAGTGCTAGTCAAGGGATGAATCAGCCCCAGCATTTT. Translating it yields CSASQGMNQPQHF.

V gene TRBV7-2 combines with J gene TRBJ2-2; D uncertain. V dropped 5 bases and J dropped 5 bases, with 24 bases sitting between them. The germline CDR1 and CDR2 sequences are SGHTA and FQGNSA. The CDR3 is 18 amino acids. The CDR3 loop is CASSATMGIPSSTGELFF. DNA of the CDR3: TGTGCCAGCAGCGCTACCATGGGTATACCTTCGAGTACCGGGGAGCTGTTTTTT.

The CDR3 DNA follows: TGCGCCAGCAGCCAAGACAGCTCCTATGGCTACACCTTC. Protein product: CASSQDSSYGYTF. J is TRBJ1-2 and V is TRBV5-1; D might be TRBD1 (5 bases). V dropped 4 bases and J dropped 4 bases, with 11 bases sitting between them. The germline gives CDR1 SGHRS, CDR2 YFSETQ. The CDR3 extends over 13 amino acids.

This sequence joins TRBV6-1 and TRBJ2-7; D might be TRBD1 (5 bases). The V end was cut by 8 bases, the J end by 6 bases, with 14 bases between. This CDR3 region has 12 residues. The germline V gene encodes CDR1 MNHNS and CDR2 SASEGT. The CDR3 bases are TGTGCCAGCGCGGAGACAGTTTTCGAGCAGTACTTC. Protein: CASAETVFEQYF.

The chain employs TRBV20-1 and TRBJ2-1; TRBD1 agrees at 8 bases. Germline-derived CDR1 and CDR2 are DFQATT and SNEGSKA (reference sequence). This CDR3 is built from 14 residues. V lost 3 bases to trimming and J lost 10 bases; unmatched junction nucleotides: 11. This chain's CDR3 is CSASLRTGIGEQFF. The DNA of the CDR3 is TGCAGTGCTAGCCTGCGGACAGGGATCGGCGAGCAGTTCTTC.

The rearrangement joins TRBV5-4 to TRBJ1-1; tentatively, D is TRBD1 (5 bases). The CDR3 contains 16 residues. Trimming removed 5 bases at V and 0 bases at J, with 17 bases between. Germline CDR1 and CDR2: SGHNT and YYREEE (reference sequence). The CDR3 is CASSPDPGTLNTEAFF. The CDR3 coding sequence is TGTGCCAGCAGTCCAGACCCGGGGACCCTGAACACTGAAGCTTTCTTT.

This clonotype was seen more than once but under ten times. The chain links TRBV6-1 to TRBJ2-7; 8 nucleotides agree with TRBD1. Trimming took 6 bases from V and 0 from J; bases not matched to a gene: 7. This CDR3 region has 15 residues. The germline CDR1 and CDR2 sequences are MNHNS and SASEGT. This CDR3 is CASRGGTGGSYEQYF. CDR3 sequence (DNA): TGTGCCAGCAGGGGTGGGACAGGTGGCTCCTACGAGCAGTACTTC.

The J gene is TRBJ2-3, the V gene TRBV7-2; D tentatively reads TRBD1 or TRBD2 (5 bases each). The V and J ends lost 4 bases and 1 base respectively, with 12 bases between them. This CDR3 is built from 15 residues. CDR1 is SGHTA, CDR2 FQGNSA, per germline. CDR3 in amino acids: CASSSLRGGTDTQYF. In DNA, the CDR3 is TGTGCCAGCAGCTCCTTGAGAGGGGGCACAGATACGCAGTATTTT. Full variable domain (outside the CDR3, taken from reference TRBV7-2 and TRBJ2-3): GAGVSQSPSNKVTEKGKDVELRCDPISGHTALYWYRQSLGQGLEFLIYFQGNSAPDKSGLPSDRFSAERTGGSVSTLTIQRTQQEDSAVYLCASSSLRGGTDTQYFGPGTRLTVL.

The V and J genes are TRBV6-1 and TRBJ1-5, with D hard to call. Germline V gives CDR1 MNHNS, CDR2 SASEGT. The CDR3 totals 13 residues. V was cut by 3 bases and J by 4 bases, with 7 bases left in between. The DNA for the CDR3 is TGTGCCAGCAGTGACGGCCAGAATCAGCCCCAGCATTTT. Amino acid sequence: CASSDGQNQPQHF.

The rearrangement uses TRBV25-1 and TRBJ1-2; D is perhaps TRBD1 (5 bases). The ends were cut back, 2 bases at V and 3 bases at J, with 10 bases in the middle. Germline-derived CDR1 and CDR2 are MGHDK and SYGVNS. This CDR3 comprises 14 residues. The CDR3 bases are TGTGCCAGCAGTGAACCCGGGACGTACTATGGCTACACCTTC. It yields the protein CASSEPGTYYGYTF.

This clonotype has just a few counts. The chain joins TRBV6-1 to TRBJ1-2; D is possibly TRBD1 (5 bases). Trimming removed 7 bases at V and 8 bases at J, with 20 bases between. Germline V CDR1 and CDR2: MNHNS, SASEGT. The CDR3 has 14 amino acids. Here the CDR3 DNA reads TGTGCCAGCAAAAACCACCGGGACCTATCAGGCTACACCTTC. Its protein product is CASKNHRDLSGYTF.

The rearrangement uses TRBV15 and TRBJ2-5; no reliable D call. V lost 1 base to trimming and J lost 2 bases, with 14 bases between them. CDR3 length: 16 residues. Germline V gene data show CDR1 as LNHNV and CDR2 as YYDKDF (reference sequence). DNA of the CDR3: TGTGCCACCAGCAGAGTGCGTTCGGCTTTTCAAGAGACCCAGTACTTC. Protein product: CATSRVRSAFQETQYF.

The chain links TRBV30 to TRBJ1-2; D is ambiguous. V was trimmed by 4 bases and J by 8 bases, leaving 14 bases between them. Germline V CDR1 and CDR2: GTSNPN, SVGIG (reference sequence). The CDR3 is made up of 12 amino acids. Here the CDR3 DNA reads TGTGCCTGGAAAGCAATTGGTGGGGGCTACACCTTC. It is translated as CAWKAIGGGYTF.

This chain uses TRBV7-2 with TRBJ1-6, with D hard to call. This CDR3 comprises 17 residues. The germline V and J ends were trimmed by 3 bases and 0 bases, with 12 bases remaining between them. Germline CDR1 and CDR2: SGHTA and FQGNSA. The CDR3 reads CASSFPRFNSYNSPLHF. The CDR3 coding sequence is TGTGCCAGCAGCTTCCCTCGGTTTAACTCCTATAATTCACCCCTCCACTTT.

This chain connects TRBV6-1 to TRBJ1-2, with D uncertain. Germline V gene sequence: CDR1 MNHNS, CDR2 SASEGT. V lost 4 bases and J 3 bases, leaving 12 bases between the germline ends. There are 14 residues in the CDR3. CDR3: CASSVYFGDYGYTF. DNA of the CDR3: TGTGCCAGCAGTGTATATTTTGGGGACTATGGCTACACCTTC.

The V and J genes are TRBV7-2 and TRBJ1-1; D call uncertain. CDR1 and CDR2 (germline): SGHTA, FQGNSA. The CDR3 spans 13 residues. V gave up 6 bases and J gave up 1 base, with 9 bases separating them. The CDR3 nucleotides read TGTGCCAGCAGGAGACCGACGAACACTGAAGCTTTCTTT. Translation gives CASRRPTNTEAFF.

The CDR3: CASSGGQGVVTDTQYF. CDR3 coding DNA: TGTGCCAGCAGCGGCGGACAGGGGGTAGTAACAGATACGCAGTATTTT. The chain joins TRBV9 to TRBJ2-3; 10 nucleotides agree with TRBD1. Per germline, CDR1 SGDLS and CDR2 YYNGEE. The trim removed 3 bases at V and 3 bases at J, leaving 7 bases unmatched. The CDR3 is made up of 16 amino acids.

The chain employs TRBV6-4 and TRBJ1-5, with unresolved D. The germline V gene encodes CDR1 MRHNA and CDR2 SNTAGT. This CDR3 spans 14 amino acids. The V end was cut by 11 bases, the J end by 1 base, with 15 bases between. The CDR3 protein is CAGKTGMSNQPQHF. In nucleotides, the CDR3 is TGTGCCGGTAAGACGGGTATGAGCAATCAGCCCCAGCATTTT.

The chain couples TRBV5-1 to TRBJ2-7, with D hard to call. Germline CDR1 SGHRS, CDR2 YFSETQ. This CDR3 has 17 amino acids. Trimming removed 0 bases from V and 2 bases from J, with 18 bases in between. The CDR3 DNA reads as TGCGCCAGCAGCTTGGCCCTCCGAACAATTGGGCCCTACGAGCAGTACTTC. This sequence encodes CASSLALRTIGPYEQYF.

This clonotype showed up just a few times. This chain uses TRBV6-1 with TRBJ1-3, with D unclear. Deletions cut 5 bases from V and 5 bases from J, with 19 bases between. The CDR3 contains 16 residues. The germline V gene encodes CDR1 MNHNS and CDR2 SASEGT. CDR3 sequence reads: CASSPPTRSGRNTIYF. The CDR3 DNA sequence: TGTGCCAGCAGTCCCCCTACGAGGTCGGGTAGAAACACCATATATTTT.

The CDR3 loop reads CASSLGGVASGRNNEQFF. CDR3 sequence (DNA): TGTGCCAGCAGCTTAGGGGGGGTCGCGAGCGGGAGGAACAATGAGCAGTTCTTC. V is TRBV7-2 and J is TRBJ2-1; TRBD2 matches 9 bases. The CDR3 covers 18 residues. Trimming removed 1 base from V and 5 bases from J; junction bases left unmatched: 12. The germline V gene encodes CDR1 SGHTA and CDR2 FQGNSA.